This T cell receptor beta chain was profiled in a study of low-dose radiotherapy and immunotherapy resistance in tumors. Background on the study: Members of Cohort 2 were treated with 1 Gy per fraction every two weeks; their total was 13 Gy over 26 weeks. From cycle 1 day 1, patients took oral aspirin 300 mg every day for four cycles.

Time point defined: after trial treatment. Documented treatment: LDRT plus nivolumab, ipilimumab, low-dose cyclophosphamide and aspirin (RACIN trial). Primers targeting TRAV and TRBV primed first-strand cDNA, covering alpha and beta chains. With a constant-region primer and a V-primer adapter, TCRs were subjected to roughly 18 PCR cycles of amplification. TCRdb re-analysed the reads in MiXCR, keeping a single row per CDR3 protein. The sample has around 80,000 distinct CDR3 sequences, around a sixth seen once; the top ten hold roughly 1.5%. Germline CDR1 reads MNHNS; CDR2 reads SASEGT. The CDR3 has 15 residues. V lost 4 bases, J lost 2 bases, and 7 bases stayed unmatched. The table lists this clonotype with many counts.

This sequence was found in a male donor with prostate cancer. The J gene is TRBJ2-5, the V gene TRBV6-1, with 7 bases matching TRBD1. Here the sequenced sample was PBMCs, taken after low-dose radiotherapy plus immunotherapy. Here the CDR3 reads CASSANRDRQETQYF. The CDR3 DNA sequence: TGTGCCAGCAGTGCAAACCGGGACAGACAAGAGACCCAGTACTTC.